The entry below describes one TCR beta chain. The sample holds many counts of this clonotype. No antigen is known for it. Per-base qualities were not stored, and no clone one base away is much larger. These data are taken from a study of identical twins (dated by TCRdb to the mid-2010s). The study in broad terms: The study deep-sequenced TCR alpha and beta repertoires from monozygotic twins, unrelated adults of various ages and cord blood to test whether fetal clonotypes persist. Replicate twin experiments were performed at different times using different library preparation protocols to rule out contamination. What the authors observed across the whole study: Invariant T cells such as MAIT and iNKT could partly confound zero-insertion analyses, though diverse VJ usage argued against this for most clonotypes. Fewer insertions were carried by abundant cord blood beta clonotypes, a similar but weaker trend appeared in young adult naive repertoires, and no such trend appeared in memory repertoires. In beta out-of-frame sequences, excess twin sharing was weaker, because having fewer shared sequences lowered the signal-to-noise ratio. Compared with coincidental sharing between unrelated individuals, out-of-frame TCR alpha sequences shared between twins showed an excess of sequences with low generation probability. Because the same donors could not be followed over many years, the conclusions depended on cross-sectional statistical analysis. Out-of-frame TCR alpha sharing in monozygotic twins was systematically underestimated by recombination models, whereas sharing between unrelated individuals was in agreement with the recombination models.

V drops 5 bases and J drops 2 bases, leaving 15 bases in between. The CDR1 and CDR2 encoded by the germline V gene are SGHRS and YFSETQ. Inclusive of the bounding cysteine and phenylalanine, the CDR3 is 15 residues long. Of the read, only the CDR3 DNA is kept; its 45 bases are in frame from base 1. Preparation of the library involved 5' RACE. Instrument used: Illumina HiSeq 2000. Template switching introduced a universal primer binding site; the final cDNA contained a unique molecular identifier, enabling accurate counting of TCR cDNA molecules. Specific primers in the conserved constant-segment region were used to synthesize first-strand cDNA for the TCR alpha and beta chains. To control for contamination, each cDNA library was double barcoded with a SMART-Mk sample barcode plus Illumina barcodes. TruSeq adapter sequences, together with Illumina sample barcodes, were added in two successive PCR steps. The TCR alpha and beta cDNA libraries were sequenced on the Illumina HiSeq platform using custom primers. As for the authors' bioinformatics: Unique molecular identifiers were extracted from raw reads with MiGEC, and CDR3 positions were determined with MiXCR. For each individual, recombination models were inferred using an EM algorithm with the repgenHMM and IGoR tools. Shared clonotypes were analyzed with the tcR package in R, and sharing was normalized by the product of cloneset sizes. To study raw recombination free of thymic and clonal selection effects, out-of-frame nonproductive sequences were analyzed. The raw public reads went through TCRdb reprocessing: fastp at Q25, MiXCR clone calling, in-frame beta chains kept. One record per CDR3 amino acid sequence lists the most common genes and DNA. TCRdb's processing, not the authors' own work, is the source of the V and J calls. Here the sample has hundreds of thousands of distinct CDR3 sequences; around 20% occur a single time. In total, the top ten clones hold 4% to 5.5% of the sample.

Every donor in the study was a healthy Caucasian. Three pairs of female monozygotic twins, all aged roughly 18 to 29 years, were included in the twin cohort. Peripheral blood mononuclear cells were used as the source from which RNA for TCR libraries was isolated. This sample was shared with a second study, whose subject was T cells expressing NK-cell markers. Drawing on the second study: Roughly 8 donors provided sorted CD3+CD56+NKG2C+, CD3+CD56+NKG2C- and CD3+CD56-NKG2C+ T-cell subsets, whose TCR beta-chain repertoires were profiled. Among the eight sequenced donors, seven were HCMV-seropositive and one was HCMV-seronegative. To restrict sorting to alphabetaTCR-expressing T cells, an anti-gammadeltaTCR antibody was added in several experiments. In several donors, the dominant CD3+CD56+NKG2C+ clonotypes were found to rank among the top 10 CD8+ clonotypes and to make up 1.0-7.0% of CD8+ T cells. Those dominant clonotypes were again the most abundant among CD3+CD56-NKG2C+ cells in a few donors, at roughly 25-65%. It remained unclear whether the expanded NKG2C-expressing T cell clones were specific for HCMV antigens. The study sequenced eight donors, all healthy volunteers chosen at random: three men and five women. A commercial ELISA kit detecting HCMV-specific IgG in serum was used to determine HCMV serostatus. For about 6 donors, unsorted PBMC were also used to sequence bulk peripheral blood T-cell repertoires. MIGEC handled demultiplexing of the reads and grouping by UMI, while MiTCR was used to assemble and quantify clonotypes. Only TCR cDNA sequences supported by at least two reads were kept to exclude erroneous sequences. The tcR package was used for downstream repertoire analysis, with clonotypes matched between fractions based on CDR3 nucleotide sequence plus V segment. VDJmatch was used to annotate antigen specificity against VDJdb, with one amino acid substitution in CDR3 permitted.

The chain couples TRBV5-1 to TRBJ2-3; TRBD2 might be the D gene, on 5 matching bases. The sample taken for sequencing was PBMCs. This sequence was found in a woman under 30 in good health. The CDR3 here reads CASSLRGFYTDTQYF. The nucleotide sequence reads TGCGCCAGCAGTCTCCGAGGGTTCTACACAGATACGCAGTATTTT.